The rows below give T cell receptor beta chains drawn from one sample of a study of T-cell reconstitution after alpha-beta-depleted transplantation in children. TCRdb called the PCR reads again in MiXCR, with one record for every CDR3 protein. The table has 250,000 to 300,000 distinct CDR3 sequences, about 9.4% seen once. Source: PBMCs, taken before TCRalphabeta/CD19-depleted stem cell transplant. The source is a boy in the first two years of life with acute myeloid leukemia, due to receive a stem cell transplant. CDR3s include the opening cysteine and the closing phenylalanine or tryptophan. The D gene is left open where the match is weak. Clone size, where shown, is once, few, many, or a class for clones that have expanded.

TRBV7-2	-	-	TRBJ2-1	TGTGCCAGCAGCTTAGTGGGGCTTACCAATGAGCAGTTCTTC	CASSLVGLTNEQFF
TRBV28	many	-	TRBJ1-3	TGTGCCAGCAGTCCAGCCCACTCTGGAAACACCATATATTTT	CASSPAHSGNTIYF
TRBV5-1	many	-	TRBJ2-7	TGCGCCAGCAGCTTGGCCGGGGTCGGAGTCTTGAACGAGCAGTACTTC	CASSLAGVGVLNEQYF
TRBV5-1	many	-	TRBJ2-3	TGCGCCAGCATGAGGTTAGGGGGATCCACAGATACGCAGTATTTT	CASMRLGGSTDTQYF
TRBV20-1	many	TRBD2	TRBJ2-7	TGCAGTGCTAGAGTCGGGGGGGCCTCCTACGAGCAGTACTTC	CSARVGGASYEQYF
TRBV20-1	many	TRBD2	TRBJ2-3	TGCAGTGCTAGAGAATCGGGACTACACCTCACAGATACGCAGTATTTT	CSARESGLHLTDTQYF
TRBV28	many	-	TRBJ1-3	TGTGCCAGCACCTCCACGGGGGGCGCCGGAAACACCATATATTTT	CASTSTGGAGNTIYF
TRBV29-1	many	-	TRBJ2-2	TGCAGCGCGGCGACGGGGAGCACCGGGGAGCTGTTTTTT	CSAATGSTGELFF
TRBV4-1	many	-	TRBJ2-7	TGCGCCAGCAGCCAAGATATGGTCTACGAGCAGTACTTC	CASSQDMVYEQYF
TRBV7-2	many	-	TRBJ1-1	TGTGCCAGCACCCTCAGTGGGCCTCAAGCTTTCTTT	CASTLSGPQAFF
TRBV6-5	many	TRBD1	TRBJ1-2	TGTGCCAGCAGTTACTCGTGGTCGGGGACAGGGGGCGAGAGCTACACCTTC	CASSYSWSGTGGESYTF
TRBV5-1	many	TRBD2	TRBJ2-7	TGCGCCAGCAGCTTGGCGGGACTAGCGTCCAACGAGCAGTACTTC	CASSLAGLASNEQYF
TRBV11-2	-	-	TRBJ2-3	TGTGCCAGCAGCTTTTTTCCCGCGGGACCGTCAACGCAGTATTTT	CASSFFPAGPSTQYF
TRBV29-1	many	-	TRBJ1-1	TGCAGCGTTGGACAGGCCAACACTGAAGCTTTCTTT	CSVGQANTEAFF
TRBV4-2	many	TRBD2	TRBJ2-1	TGTGCCAGCAGCCTTGAAAGGGCGGGGGGTCTACCCTTGAATGAGCAGTTCTTC	CASSLERAGGLPLNEQFF
TRBV28	many	-	TRBJ2-7	TGTGCCAGCAGTTTACCCCTCAACGAGCAGTACTTC	CASSLPLNEQYF
TRBV5-6	few	-	TRBJ1-4	TGTGCCAGCAGCTTTCCGGGACAAAGAGAAAAACTGTTTTTT	CASSFPGQREKLFF
TRBV7-9	-	-	TRBJ2-7	TGTGCCAGGGGCCTCGGGCCCTATTGCGAGCAGTACTTC	CARGLGPYCEQYF
TRBV12-3/TRBV12-4	many	TRBD1	TRBJ1-1	TGTGCCAGCAGTTTATGGTCCAGGGGGCGAGTAAACACTGAAGCTTTCTTT	CASSLWSRGRVNTEAFF
TRBV6-2/TRBV6-3	-	TRBD1	TRBJ2-1	TGTGCCAGCAGTCACGGGACAGGGGACACAAATGAGCAGTTCTTC	CASSHGTGDTNEQFF
TRBV5-1	many	TRBD1	TRBJ1-2	TGCGCCAGCAGCACCGGGACAGGGCGCTATGGCTACACCTTC	CASSTGTGRYGYTF
TRBV27	few	TRBD1	TRBJ2-1	TGTGCCAGCAGTTTATCGGCCGGGACAGGGCTTTACAATGAGCAGTTCTTC	CASSLSAGTGLYNEQFF
TRBV10-3	many	TRBD1	TRBJ2-1	TGTGCCATCAGTGAACGGGACAGGGGAGTATTCAATGAGCAGTTCTTC	CAISERDRGVFNEQFF
TRBV12-5	many	-	TRBJ2-2	TGTGCTAGTGGTTTGGGCCGACTGAACACCGGGGAGCTGTTTTTT	CASGLGRLNTGELFF
TRBV20-1	many	TRBD2	TRBJ2-3	TGCAGTGCTAGAGACCTTACTAGCGGGGCCACAGATACGCAGTATTTT	CSARDLTSGATDTQYF
TRBV6-5	-	TRBD2	TRBJ2-1	TGTGCCAGCTTACTACGGGCGGGGGGGCCGTCTGAGCAGTTCTTC	CASLLRAGGPSEQFF
TRBV20-1	many	-	TRBJ2-1	TGCAGTGCATCGACGGGGGGCCCCTACAATGAGCAGTTCTTC	CSASTGGPYNEQFF
TRBV6-5	many	-	TRBJ1-1	TGTGCCAGCAGTTACTTGGGCGGGGCGGGGAGCACTGAAGCTTTCTTT	CASSYLGGAGSTEAFF
TRBV29-1	many	-	TRBJ2-1	TGCAGCGTCTCGGACAGCTCCTACAATGAGCAGTTCTTC	CSVSDSSYNEQFF
TRBV20-1	many	TRBD2	TRBJ2-1	TGCAGTGCTAGGGGACTAGCGAGCTCCTACAATGAGCAGTTCTTC	CSARGLASSYNEQFF
TRBV12-3/TRBV12-4	-	-	TRBJ2-2	TGTGCCAGCAGACCTGGGACTTTTTCTGGGGAGCGGTTTTTT	CASRPGTFSGERFF
TRBV7-3	-	-	TRBJ2-5	TGTGCCAGCAGCCGTTCCAGGGAAGAGACCCAGTACTTC	CASSRSREETQYF
TRBV12-3/TRBV12-4	few	-	TRBJ2-5	TGTGCCAGCAGCCCAGGCGGGCCAGAGACCCAGTACTTC	CASSPGGPETQYF
TRBV7-2	many	-	TRBJ2-3	TGTGCCAGCAGCTTATTTGGGGCAGGTAGCACAGATACGCAGTATTTT	CASSLFGAGSTDTQYF
TRBV11-1	few	TRBD2	TRBJ2-5	TGTGCCAGCAGCTTACGCGTCCCAGCGGGGGAGACCCAGTACTTC	CASSLRVPAGETQYF
TRBV6-6	-	-	TRBJ2-7	TGTGCCAGCGGTTCGCAGTTTCCCTACGAGCAGTACTTC	CASGSQFPYEQYF
TRBV19	many	TRBD1	TRBJ2-7	TGTGCCAGTAAAAGAGGGACAGGGCCCACCTACGAGCAGTACTTC	CASKRGTGPTYEQYF
TRBV4-3	-	TRBD2	TRBJ2-1	TGCGCCAGCAGCCAAGATTTCGGCCTAGCGGGAGTTAACAATGAGCAGTTCTTC	CASSQDFGLAGVNNEQFF
TRBV5-5	many	-	TRBJ2-3	TGTGCCAGCAGCTTGGTATCAGGGGCGCAAGATACGCAGTATTTT	CASSLVSGAQDTQYF
TRBV7-2	many	TRBD1	TRBJ1-5	TGTGCCAGCAGCTTAGTTTCCCTGGGACAGTGGGATCAGCCCCAGCATTTT	CASSLVSLGQWDQPQHF
TRBV15	few	-	TRBJ1-6	TGTGCCACCAGGCCGTCAGGGCAGGCACCCCTCCACTTT	CATRPSGQAPLHF
TRBV10-3	many	TRBD2	TRBJ2-1	TGTGCCATAAGTGACGGGACTAGCGGGAGAATTAGGGATGAGCAGTTCTTC	CAISDGTSGRIRDEQFF
TRBV7-2	few	TRBD1	TRBJ2-7	TGTGCCAGCAGCTTAGCGCGACAGGGGGTTGTCTACGAGCAGTACTTC	CASSLARQGVVYEQYF
TRBV5-5	many	-	TRBJ2-1	TGTGCCAGCAGCTTGACAGGGCGAGACAATGAGCAGTTCTTC	CASSLTGRDNEQFF
TRBV28	few	-	TRBJ2-7	TGTGCCAGCAGTTTAAGGAGGGGGCCACCTTTTGGCGAGCAGTACTTC	CASSLRRGPPFGEQYF
TRBV7-9	-	-	TRBJ2-7	TGTGCCAGCAGCTTCGAGGTCGCCTACGAGCAGTACTTC	CASSFEVAYEQYF
TRBV7-9	few	TRBD1	TRBJ2-5	TGTGCCAGCAGCTTTTGGGACAGGGATTCAGGGGCCCAGTACTTC	CASSFWDRDSGAQYF
TRBV21-1	many	-	TRBJ2-7	TGTGCCAGCAGCAAAGCGCTGGGGACAGGGAACGAGCAGTACTTC	CASSKALGTGNEQYF
TRBV7-2	many	-	TRBJ2-1	TGTGCCAGCAGCTCCGGGATAGCAGTCTACAATGAGCAGTTCTTC	CASSSGIAVYNEQFF
TRBV20-1	few	TRBD1	TRBJ1-1	TGCAGTGCGTTCAGGGGGCCTACGGCTGAAGCTTTCTTT	CSAFRGPTAEAFF
TRBV4-2	many	TRBD1	TRBJ2-7	TGTGCCAGCAGCCAAGGACAGGGCGAGCAGTACTTC	CASSQGQGEQYF
TRBV7-9	many	TRBD2	TRBJ2-1	TGTGCCAGCGGGAGGGACCCCTACAATGAGCAGTTCTTC	CASGRDPYNEQFF
TRBV6-5	many	TRBD1	TRBJ2-5	TGTGCCAGCAGTTGGACAGGGGGCATCCACGAGACCCAGTACTTC	CASSWTGGIHETQYF
TRBV19	few	-	TRBJ1-2	TGTGCCAGTAGTATAGGTCGGGGAAGCTATGGCTACACCTTC	CASSIGRGSYGYTF
TRBV20-1	many	TRBD2	TRBJ2-2	TGCAGTGCTGGGGGACTAGCGGGGGGGACCGCCGGGGAGCTGTTTTTT	CSAGGLAGGTAGELFF